This T cell receptor beta chain appears in the sequencing data of a study of blood T cells in healthy people across ages. Whole-study results and caveats: TCR beta diversity per million T cells fell roughly linearly with age.

The CDR3 loop spans 15 amino acids. Germline V gives CDR1 SGHRS, CDR2 YFSETQ. The V end was cut by 4 bases, the J end by 5 bases, with 17 bases between. With a J-beta primer mix and a sample-barcoded 5' primer, a second PCR ran about 6 to 11 cycles. TCRdb re-derived calls from the 5' RACE reads in MiXCR, one entry per CDR3 protein. The sample carries over 700,000 distinct CDR3 sequences, about 25% recorded once. This clonotype came up a few times. Its antigen remains unidentified. This sample was also put to use in a study of T cells of mothers and their children.

The rearrangement uses TRBV5-1 and TRBJ2-3; TRBD1 or TRBD2 may be the D gene (5 bases each). Sequenced sample: blood. The TCR originated in a boy aged 10-17 years in good health. The CDR3 bases are TGCGCCAGCAGCGGGGGAACCGGCCGGGGAGATACGCAGTATTTT. It codes for CASSGGTGRGDTQYF.